This T cell receptor (beta chain) was identified during a study of T cells in localized non-small cell lung cancer. Study observations and caveats: Of the tissues analyzed, uninvolved adjacent lung showed maximal T cell clonality, greater than tumor. A raised T cell density in blood coincided with lengthier overall survival. Out of the top 100 tumor clones, a median approximately 57 were seen in adjacent lung.

The assay was immunoSEQ multiplex PCR, and TCRdb's table has in-frame clones only and misses some. The top ten clones hold less than 5% of a sample with 30,000 to 40,000 clones, almost 90% of them seen once. This clone is classed as large (0.1 to 1%). Its antigen is still unknown. The sample was peripheral blood, taken before any cancer treatment. The sequence was collected from a woman aged 40 to 75 with stage I lung adenocarcinoma.

The CDR3 reads CASSGGRTGFYEQYF. CDR3 sequence (DNA): TGTGCCAGCAGCGGTGGGCGGACGGGCTTCTACGAGCAGTACTTC. The rearrangement links TRBV7-9 to TRBJ2-7; no clear D gene. The germline V and J ends were trimmed by 5 bases and 3 bases, with 17 bases remaining between them. The length of the CDR3 is 15 residues. Germline V gives CDR1 SEHNR, CDR2 FQNEAQ (reference sequence).